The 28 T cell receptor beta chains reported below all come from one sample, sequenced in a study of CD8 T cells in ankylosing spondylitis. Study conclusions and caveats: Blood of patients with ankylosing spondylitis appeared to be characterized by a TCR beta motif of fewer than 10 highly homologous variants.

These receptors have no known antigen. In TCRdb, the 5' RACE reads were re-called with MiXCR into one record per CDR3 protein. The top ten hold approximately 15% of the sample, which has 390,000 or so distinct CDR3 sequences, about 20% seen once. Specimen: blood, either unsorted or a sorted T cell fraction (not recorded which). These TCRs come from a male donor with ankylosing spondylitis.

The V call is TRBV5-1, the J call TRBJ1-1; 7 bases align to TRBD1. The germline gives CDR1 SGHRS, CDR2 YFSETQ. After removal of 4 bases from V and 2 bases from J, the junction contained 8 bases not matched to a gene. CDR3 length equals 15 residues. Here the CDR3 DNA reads TGCGCCAGCAGCCCAACAGGGGCAACAAACACTGAAGCTTTCTTT. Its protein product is CASSPTGATNTEAFF.

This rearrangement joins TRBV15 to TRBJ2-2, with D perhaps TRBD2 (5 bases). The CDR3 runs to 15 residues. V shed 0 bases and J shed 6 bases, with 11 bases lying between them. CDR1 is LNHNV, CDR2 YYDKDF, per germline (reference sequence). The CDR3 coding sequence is TGTGCCACCAGCAGAGATACCGGGATCGCCGGGGAGCTGTTTTTT. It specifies CATSRDTGIAGELFF.

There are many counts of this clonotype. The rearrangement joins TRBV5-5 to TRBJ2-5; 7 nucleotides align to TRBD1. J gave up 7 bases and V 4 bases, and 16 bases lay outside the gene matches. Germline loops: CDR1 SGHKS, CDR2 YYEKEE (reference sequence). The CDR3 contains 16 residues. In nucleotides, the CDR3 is TGTGCCAGCAGCCCCCTGCCATCCGGGACAGTCGGGACCCAGTACTTC. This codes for CASSPLPSGTVGTQYF.

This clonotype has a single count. CDR3 nucleotide sequence: TGCAGTGCTCCCCCCGGTAGGGGAGCTAACTATGGCTACACCTTC. This translates into CSAPPGRGANYGYTF. The chain is built from TRBV20-1 and TRBJ1-2; TRBD1 is a possible D gene (5 bases). This CDR3 has 15 amino acids. With 5 bases removed from V and 0 bases from J, the gap between germline ends came to 16 bases. Germline V CDR1 and CDR2: DFQATT, SNEGSKA (reference sequence).

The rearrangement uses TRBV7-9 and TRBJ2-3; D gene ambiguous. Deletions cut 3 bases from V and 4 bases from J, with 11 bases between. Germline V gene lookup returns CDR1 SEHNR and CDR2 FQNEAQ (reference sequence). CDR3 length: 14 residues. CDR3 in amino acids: CASSFGLRADTQYF. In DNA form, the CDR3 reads TGTGCCAGCAGCTTCGGCCTCCGGGCAGATACGCAGTATTTT.

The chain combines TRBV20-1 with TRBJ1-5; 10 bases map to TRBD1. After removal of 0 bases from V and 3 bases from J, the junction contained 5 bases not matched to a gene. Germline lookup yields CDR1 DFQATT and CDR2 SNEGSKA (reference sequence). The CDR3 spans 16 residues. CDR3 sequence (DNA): TGCAGTGCTAGAGACTCCGGGACAGGGGCCAATCAGCCCCAGCATTTT. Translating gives CSARDSGTGANQPQHF.

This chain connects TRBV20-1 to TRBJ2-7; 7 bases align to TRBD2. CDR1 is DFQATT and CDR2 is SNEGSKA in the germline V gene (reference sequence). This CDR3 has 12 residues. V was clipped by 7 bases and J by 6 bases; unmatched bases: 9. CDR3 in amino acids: CSGEGVRGEQYF. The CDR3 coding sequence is TGCAGTGGGGAGGGCGTCCGCGGCGAGCAGTACTTC.

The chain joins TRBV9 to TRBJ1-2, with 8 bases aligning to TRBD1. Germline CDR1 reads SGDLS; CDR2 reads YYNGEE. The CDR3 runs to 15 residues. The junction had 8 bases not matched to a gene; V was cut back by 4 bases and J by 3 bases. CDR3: CASSSRQGWDYGYTF. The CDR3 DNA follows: TGTGCCAGCAGCTCCCGACAGGGGTGGGACTATGGCTACACCTTC.

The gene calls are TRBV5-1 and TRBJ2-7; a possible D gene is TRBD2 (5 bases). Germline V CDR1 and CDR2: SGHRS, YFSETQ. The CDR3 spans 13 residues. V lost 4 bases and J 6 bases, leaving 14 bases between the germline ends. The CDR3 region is CASSPLEGFEQYF. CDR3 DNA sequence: TGCGCCAGCAGCCCCTTAGAGGGATTCGAGCAGTACTTC.

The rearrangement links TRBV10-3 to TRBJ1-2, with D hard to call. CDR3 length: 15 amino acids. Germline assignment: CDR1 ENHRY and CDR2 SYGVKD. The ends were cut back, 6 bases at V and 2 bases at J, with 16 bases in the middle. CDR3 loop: CAISPVGKTNYGYTF. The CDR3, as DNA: TGTGCCATCAGCCCAGTGGGGAAGACGAACTATGGCTACACCTTC.

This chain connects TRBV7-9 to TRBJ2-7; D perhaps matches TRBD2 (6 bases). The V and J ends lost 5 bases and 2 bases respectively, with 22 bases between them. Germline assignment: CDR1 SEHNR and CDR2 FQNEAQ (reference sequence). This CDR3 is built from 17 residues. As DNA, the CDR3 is TGTGCCAGCAGCCACCTAGCGTGGGCGCTAACAGCCTACGAGCAGTACTTC. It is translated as CASSHLAWALTAYEQYF.

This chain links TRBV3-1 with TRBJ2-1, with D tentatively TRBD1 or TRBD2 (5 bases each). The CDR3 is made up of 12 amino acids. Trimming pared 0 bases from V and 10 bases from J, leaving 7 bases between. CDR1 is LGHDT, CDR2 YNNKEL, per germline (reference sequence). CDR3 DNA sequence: TGTGCCAGCAGCCAAGATTGGGGGGAGCAGTTCTTC. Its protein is CASSQDWGEQFF.

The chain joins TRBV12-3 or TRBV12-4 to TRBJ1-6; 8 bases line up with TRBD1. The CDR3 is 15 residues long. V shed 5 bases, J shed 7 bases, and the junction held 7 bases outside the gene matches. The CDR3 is CASSQRTGPNSPLHF. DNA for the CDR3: TGTGCCAGCAGTCAAAGGACAGGGCCCAATTCACCCCTCCACTTT.

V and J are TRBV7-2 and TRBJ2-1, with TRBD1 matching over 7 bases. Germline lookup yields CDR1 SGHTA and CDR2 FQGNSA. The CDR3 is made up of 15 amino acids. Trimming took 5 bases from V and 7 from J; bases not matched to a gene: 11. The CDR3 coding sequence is TGTGCCAGCAGCCCGGGACAGCGGATGTGGAATGAGCAGTTCTTC. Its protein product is CASSPGQRMWNEQFF.

CDR3 bases: TGCGCCAGCAGCTTGGCGGGTGTTAACCGGGGCACTGAAGCTTTCTTT. Translated, it gives CASSLAGVNRGTEAFF. The V gene is TRBV5-1, the J gene TRBJ1-1; D uncertain. The V end was cut by 0 bases, the J end by 4 bases, with 16 bases between. The CDR3 runs to 16 residues. Germline CDR1 reads SGHRS; CDR2 reads YFSETQ. The variable domain in full, with the rest retrieved from reference TRBV5-1 and TRBJ1-1, is KAGVTQTPRYLIKTRGQQVTLSCSPISGHRSVSWYQQTPGQGLQFLFEYFSETQRNKGNFPGRFSGRQFSNSRSEMNVSTLELGDSALYLCASSLAGVNRGTEAFFGQGTRLTVV.

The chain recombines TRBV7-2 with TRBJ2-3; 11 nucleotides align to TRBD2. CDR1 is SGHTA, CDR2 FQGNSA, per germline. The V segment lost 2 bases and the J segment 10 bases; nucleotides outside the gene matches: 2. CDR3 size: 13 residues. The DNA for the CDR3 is TGTGCCAGCAGCTTACAGGGACTAGCGGCGCAGTATTTT. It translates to CASSLQGLAAQYF.

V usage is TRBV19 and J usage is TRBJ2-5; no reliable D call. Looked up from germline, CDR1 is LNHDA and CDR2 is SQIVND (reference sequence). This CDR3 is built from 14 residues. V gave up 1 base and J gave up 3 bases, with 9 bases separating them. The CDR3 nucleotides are TGTGCCAGTAGTATAGCAATGGCAGAAGAGACCCAGTACTTC. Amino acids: CASSIAMAEETQYF.

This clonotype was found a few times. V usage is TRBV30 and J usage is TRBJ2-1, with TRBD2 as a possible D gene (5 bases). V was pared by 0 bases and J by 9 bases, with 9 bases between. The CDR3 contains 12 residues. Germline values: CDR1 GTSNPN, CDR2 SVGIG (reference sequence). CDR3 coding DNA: TGTGCCTGGAGTGTACTCAGCGGTGAGCAGTTCTTC. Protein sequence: CAWSVLSGEQFF.

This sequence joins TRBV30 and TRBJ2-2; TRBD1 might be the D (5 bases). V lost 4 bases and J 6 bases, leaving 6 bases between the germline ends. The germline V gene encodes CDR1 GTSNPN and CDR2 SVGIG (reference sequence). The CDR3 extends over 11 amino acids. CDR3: CAWIQAGELFF. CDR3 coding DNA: TGTGCCTGGATACAGGCCGGGGAGCTGTTTTTT.

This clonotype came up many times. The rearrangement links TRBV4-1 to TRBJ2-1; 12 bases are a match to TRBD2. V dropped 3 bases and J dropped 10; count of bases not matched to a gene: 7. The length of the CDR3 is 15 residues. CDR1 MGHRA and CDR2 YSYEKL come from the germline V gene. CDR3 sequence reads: CASSHAASGRVEQFF. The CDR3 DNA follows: TGCGCCAGCAGCCACGCTGCTAGCGGGAGGGTAGAGCAGTTCTTC.

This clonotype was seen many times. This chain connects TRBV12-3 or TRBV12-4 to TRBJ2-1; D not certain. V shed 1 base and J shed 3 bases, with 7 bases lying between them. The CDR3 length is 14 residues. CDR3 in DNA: TGTGCCAGCAGTTTAGGCGGAGTCTACAATGAGCAGTTCTTC. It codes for CASSLGGVYNEQFF.

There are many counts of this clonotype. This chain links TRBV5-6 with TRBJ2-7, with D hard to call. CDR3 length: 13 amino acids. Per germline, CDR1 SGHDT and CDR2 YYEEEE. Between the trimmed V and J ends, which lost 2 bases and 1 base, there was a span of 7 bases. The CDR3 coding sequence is TGTGCCAGCAGCTTCGGCATTTCCTACGAGCAGTACTTC. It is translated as CASSFGISYEQYF.

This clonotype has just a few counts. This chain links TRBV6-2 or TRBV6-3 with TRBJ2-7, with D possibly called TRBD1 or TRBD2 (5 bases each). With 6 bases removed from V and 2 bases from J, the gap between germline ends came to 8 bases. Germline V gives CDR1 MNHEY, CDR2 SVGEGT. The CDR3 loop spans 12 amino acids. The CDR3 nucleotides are TGTGCCAGCAGCGGGACGACCTACGAGCAGTACTTC. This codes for CASSGTTYEQYF.

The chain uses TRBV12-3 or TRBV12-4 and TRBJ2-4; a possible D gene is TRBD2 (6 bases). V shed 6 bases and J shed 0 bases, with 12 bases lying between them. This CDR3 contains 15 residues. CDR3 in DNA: TGTGCCAGCAGCCCGGGGGTGGTAGCCAAAAACATTCAGTACTTC. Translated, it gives CASSPGVVAKNIQYF.

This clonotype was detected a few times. As DNA, the CDR3 is TGTGCCAGCAGTTCATCTAGACAGGATACCGAGCAGTACTTC. Protein: CASSSSRQDTEQYF. This chain connects TRBV28 to TRBJ2-7; TRBD1 is a possible D gene (6 bases). The CDR3 consists of 14 residues. The germline CDR1 and CDR2 sequences are MDHEN and SYDVKM. V dropped 4 bases and J dropped 6 bases, with 16 bases sitting between them. Combining the CDR3 with reference TRBV28 and TRBJ2-7 gives the whole variable domain DVKVTQSSRYLVKRTGEKVFLECVQDMDHENMFWYRQDPGLGLRLIYFSYDVKMKEKGDIPEGYSVSREKKERFSLILESASTNQTSMYLCASSSSRQDTEQYFGPGTRLTVT.

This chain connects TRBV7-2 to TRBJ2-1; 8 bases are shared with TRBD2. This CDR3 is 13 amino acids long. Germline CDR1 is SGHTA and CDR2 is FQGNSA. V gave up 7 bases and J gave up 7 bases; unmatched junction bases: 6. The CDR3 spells CASNSRGGNEQFF. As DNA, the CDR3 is TGTGCCAGCAACTCACGGGGGGGGAATGAGCAGTTCTTC.

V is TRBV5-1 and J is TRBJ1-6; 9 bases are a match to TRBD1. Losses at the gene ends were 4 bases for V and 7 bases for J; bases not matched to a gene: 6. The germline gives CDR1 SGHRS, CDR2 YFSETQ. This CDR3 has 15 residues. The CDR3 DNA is TGCGCCAGCAGCGGGGACAGGGCGAAGAATTCACCCCTCCACTTT. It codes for CASSGDRAKNSPLHF. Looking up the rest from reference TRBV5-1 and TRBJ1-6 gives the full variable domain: KAGVTQTPRYLIKTRGQQVTLSCSPISGHRSVSWYQQTPGQGLQFLFEYFSETQRNKGNFPGRFSGRQFSNSRSEMNVSTLELGDSALYLCASSGDRAKNSPLHFGNGTRLTVT.

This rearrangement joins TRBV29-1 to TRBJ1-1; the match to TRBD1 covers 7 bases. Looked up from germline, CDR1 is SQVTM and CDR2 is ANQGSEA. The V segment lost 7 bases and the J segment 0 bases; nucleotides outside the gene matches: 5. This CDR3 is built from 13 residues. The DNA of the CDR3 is TGCAGCGGGAGGACAGGCCTGAACACTGAAGCTTTCTTT. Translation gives CSGRTGLNTEAFF.